This T cell receptor beta chain appears in the sequencing data of a study of identical twins. Study-level findings and limits: Insertions were reduced in abundant cord blood beta clonotypes but not in memory repertoires. Zero-insertion analyses could be partly confounded by invariant MAIT and iNKT cells. Alpha sequences out of frame and shared by twins had excess low generation probability.

Concerning this clonotype: Its antigen is not known.

Unique molecular identifiers were present on the cDNA, which also gained a universal primer site by template switching. TCRdb re-analysed the 5' RACE reads in MiXCR, keeping a single row per CDR3 protein. The data show 350,000 to 450,000 distinct CDR3 sequences, with 15% to 20% seen just once and roughly 12% held by the top ten. With 6 bases clipped from V and 7 bases from J, the junction kept 7 bases outside the gene matches. The germline V gene encodes CDR1 ENHRY and CDR2 SYGVKD. The CDR3 spans 15 residues. V is TRBV10-3 and J is TRBJ1-6; 9 bases map to TRBD1. The clonotype originates from a man aged 45-60 years in good health. The specimen was naive T cells sorted from blood. CDR3 residues: CAISSGTGKNSPLHF. CDR3 DNA: TGTGCCATCAGCTCCGGGACAGGGAAGAATTCACCCCTCCACTTT.